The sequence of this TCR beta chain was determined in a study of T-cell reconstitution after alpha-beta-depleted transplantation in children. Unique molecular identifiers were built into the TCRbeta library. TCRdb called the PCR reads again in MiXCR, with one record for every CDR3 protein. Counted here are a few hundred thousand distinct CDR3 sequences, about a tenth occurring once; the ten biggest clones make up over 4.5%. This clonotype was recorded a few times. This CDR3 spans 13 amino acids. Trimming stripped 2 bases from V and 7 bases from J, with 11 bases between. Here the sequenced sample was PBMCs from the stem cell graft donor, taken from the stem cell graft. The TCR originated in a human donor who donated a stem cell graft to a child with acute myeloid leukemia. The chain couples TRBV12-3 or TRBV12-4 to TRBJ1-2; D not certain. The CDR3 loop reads CASSLREGGGYTF. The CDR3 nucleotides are TGTGCCAGCAGTTTAAGGGAAGGCGGTGGCTACACCTTC.